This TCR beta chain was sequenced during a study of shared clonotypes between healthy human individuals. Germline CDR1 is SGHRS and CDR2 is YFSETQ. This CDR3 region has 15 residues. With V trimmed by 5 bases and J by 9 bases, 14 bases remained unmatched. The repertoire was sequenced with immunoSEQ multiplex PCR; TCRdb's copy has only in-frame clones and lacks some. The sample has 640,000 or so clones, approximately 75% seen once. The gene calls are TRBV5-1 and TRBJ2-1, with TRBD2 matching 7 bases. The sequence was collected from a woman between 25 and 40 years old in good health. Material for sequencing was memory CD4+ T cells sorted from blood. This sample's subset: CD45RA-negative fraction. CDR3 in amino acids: CASSPRLAAGGEQFF. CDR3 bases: TGCGCCAGCAGTCCTCGACTAGCTGCTGGGGGTGAGCAGTTCTTC.